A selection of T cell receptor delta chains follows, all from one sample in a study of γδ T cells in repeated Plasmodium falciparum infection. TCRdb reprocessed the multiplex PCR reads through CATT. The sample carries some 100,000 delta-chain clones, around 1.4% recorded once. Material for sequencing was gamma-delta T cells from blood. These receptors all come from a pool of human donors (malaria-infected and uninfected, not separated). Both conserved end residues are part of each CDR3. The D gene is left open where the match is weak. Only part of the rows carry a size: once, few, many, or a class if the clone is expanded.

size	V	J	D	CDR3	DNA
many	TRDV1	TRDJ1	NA	CALGERWGWIDKLIF	TGTGCTCTTGGGGAACGATGGGGTTGGATCGATAAACTCATCTTT
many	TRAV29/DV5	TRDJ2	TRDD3	CAASELGVTAQLFF	TGTGCAGCAAGCGAACTGGGGGTTACAGCACAACTCTTCTTT
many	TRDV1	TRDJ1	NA	CALVEIRTYITYKLIF	TGTGCTCTTGTGGAAATCAGAACGTACATCACCTATAAACTCATCTTT
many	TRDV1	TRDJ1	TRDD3	CALGAPTGRKILGDTGYTDKLIF	TGTGCTCTTGGAGCACCTACAGGGCGTAAGATACTGGGGGATACGGGGTACACCGATAAACTCATCTTT
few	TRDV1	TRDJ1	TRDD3	CALGEICWGLYTDKLIF	TGTGCTCTTGGGGAAATTTGCTGGGGGCTTTACACCGATAAACTCATCTTT
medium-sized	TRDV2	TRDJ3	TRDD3	CACDSLGDTPSWDTRQMFF	TGTGCCTGTGACTCACTGGGGGATACACCCTCCTGGGACACCCGACAGATGTTTTTC
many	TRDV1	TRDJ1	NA	CALGTFQLGTPNSGGTDKLIF	TGTGCTCTTGGGACCTTCCAGCTGGGGACGCCTAATTCGGGGGGCACCGATAAACTCATCTTT
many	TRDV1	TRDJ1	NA	CALGESPFLRWGMTDKLIF	TGTGCTCTTGGGGAATCACCCTTCCTACGGTGGGGGATGACCGATAAACTCATCTTT
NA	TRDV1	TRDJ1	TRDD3	CALGEIPCLGRTGGPLPCTDKLIF	TGTGCTCTTGGGGAAATTCCTTGTCTAGGTCGTACTGGGGGACCTCTACCCTGCACCGATAAACTCATCTTT
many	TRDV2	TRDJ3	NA	CACDRVVDQSWDTRQMFF	TGTGCCTGTGACCGTGTCGTGGACCAATCCTGGGACACCCGACAGATGTTTTTC
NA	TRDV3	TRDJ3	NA	CAFGAPRPPYGGASSWDTRQMFF	TGTGCCTTTGGAGCCCCTCGCCCTCCTTATGGCGGGGCCAGCTCCTGGGACACCCGACAGATGTTTTTC
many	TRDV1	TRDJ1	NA	CALGEPHLFISHAYTDKLIF	TGTGCTCTTGGGGAACCCCACCTATTTATCTCGCATGCGTACACCGATAAACTCATCTTT
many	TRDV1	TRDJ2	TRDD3	CALGEVWGGTFLTAQLFF	TGTGCTCTTGGGGAAGTCTGGGGGGGGACTTTTTTGACAGCACAACTCTTCTTT
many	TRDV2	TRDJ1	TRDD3	CACDTLPTGGWGIRDDKLIF	TGTGCCTGTGACACCCTTCCTACCGGGGGCTGGGGGATACGGGACGATAAACTCATCTTT
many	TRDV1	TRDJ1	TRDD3	CALGEHMLPLGVDTDKLIF	TGTGCTCTTGGGGAACATATGCTCCCCCTGGGGGTCGACACCGATAAACTCATCTTT
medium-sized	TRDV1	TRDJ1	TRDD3	CALGESANLRGGYLRYTDKLIF	TGTGCTCTTGGGGAATCCGCAAACTTGCGCGGGGGATACCTACGGTACACCGATAAACTCATCTTT
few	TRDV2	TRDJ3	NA	CSCDTLAFPGDWGIHWDTRQMFF	TGTTCCTGTGACACCTTGGCCTTCCCCGGTGACTGGGGTATACACTGGGACACCCGACAGATGTTTTTC
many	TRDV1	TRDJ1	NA	CALGEPLYTDKLIF	TGTGCTCTTGGGGAACCATTGTACACCGATAAACTCATCTTT
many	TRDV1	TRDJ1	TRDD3	CALGDNLPNWGIPKLIF	TGTGCTCTTGGGGATAATCTTCCCAACTGGGGGATACCTAAACTCATCTTT
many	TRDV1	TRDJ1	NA	CALGERTLRLAYTDKLIF	TGTGCTCTTGGGGAACGAACCCTACGTCTCGCGTACACCGATAAACTCATCTTT